The entry that follows covers one T cell receptor beta chain sequence. Antigen unknown. Trimming shortened V by 6 bases and J by 3 bases, and 19 bases separated the two germline ends. CDR3 length: 15 amino acids. Germline V gene sequence: CDR1 SGHRS, CDR2 YFSETQ. The data were obtained in a study of cytomegalovirus exposure and HLA in healthy donors. General study points: Being productive about 87% or about 30% of the time was typical of most TCR beta V segments in an earlier analysis.

60 Vbeta and 13 Jbeta primers were used in PCR. Method: immunoSEQ multiplex PCR; TCRdb's copy keeps in-frame clones and lacks some. This table holds some 100,000 clones, approximately 70% found once. This sequence joins TRBV5-1 and TRBJ2-7, with a weak D call TRBD2 (6 bases). The clonotype was recovered from a man in his forties in good health and CMV-seronegative. Sequences were obtained from PBMCs. Here the CDR3 reads CASTLEGRMSYEQYF. CDR3 DNA: TGCGCCAGCACCCTGGAGGGCAGGATGAGCTACGAGCAGTACTTC.